The 2 T cell receptor beta chains in this list originate from one sample, sequenced in a study of early T cells in non-severe SARS-CoV-2 infection. TCRdb analysed the 5' RACE reads with MiXCR anew, one entry per CDR3 protein. The sample has 66,000 or so distinct CDR3 sequences, about 13% seen once. Sequenced input: whole blood. Receptors originate from an adult who was a healthcare worker with PCR-confirmed SARS-CoV-2 infection or an uninfected control (not recorded which).

This clonotype was seen many times. This sequence joins TRBV15 and TRBJ1-1, with D unresolved. Germline V CDR1 and CDR2: LNHNV, YYDKDF (reference sequence). Trimming removed 0 bases at V and 2 bases at J, with 10 bases between. The CDR3 runs to 15 residues. In nucleotides, the CDR3 is TGTGCCACCAGCAGAGATAAAAGGTTTAACACTGAAGCTTTCTTT. Amino acid sequence: CATSRDKRFNTEAFF.

V usage is TRBV5-1 and J usage is TRBJ1-1; 8 positions match TRBD1. Germline CDR1 and CDR2: SGHRS and YFSETQ. The V segment lost 0 bases and the J segment 4 bases; nucleotides outside the gene matches: 8. This CDR3 contains 16 residues. CDR3 DNA: TGCGCCAGCAGCTTGGCCGTTGGACAGGGATTCACTGAAGCTTTCTTT. Its translation: CASSLAVGQGFTEAFF.